This passage covers 30 T cell receptor beta chains from one sample sequenced in a study of CD8 T cells in Susac syndrome. An input of about 0.5 to 1 ug of RNA was subjected to reverse transcription using random hexamers. Each CDR3 protein is one row after TCRdb ran MiXCR on the immunoSEQ multiplex PCR reads. Of 200,000 to 250,000 distinct CDR3 sequences in the sample, approximately 90% were seen once. The sequenced sample consisted of CD8+ T cells from PBMCs. The receptors stem from a human donor with multiple sclerosis.

J is TRBJ1-3 and V is TRBV4-1; D is unclear. Germline CDR1 MGHRA, CDR2 YSYEKL. This CDR3 has 15 amino acids. Trimming stripped 0 bases from V and 3 bases from J, with 9 bases between. For the CDR3, the DNA is TGCGCCAGCAGCCAAGATCAGGAAAATGGAAACACCATATATTTT. Its translation is CASSQDQENGNTIYF.

This rearrangement joins TRBV6-5 to TRBJ2-7; D unclear. Trimming removed 6 bases from V and 7 bases from J, with 13 bases in between. This CDR3 is 12 amino acids long. CDR1 and CDR2 from the germline V gene are MNHEY and SVGAGI. In DNA, the CDR3 is TGTGCCAGCAGGACTCCCCTACGGGAGCAGTACTTC. Encoded protein: CASRTPLREQYF.

This clonotype appeared once. V is TRBV19 and J is TRBJ2-3; D perhaps matches TRBD2 (6 bases). Germline values: CDR1 LNHDA, CDR2 SQIVND (reference sequence). This CDR3 has 16 residues. The V and J ends lost 3 bases and 3 bases respectively, with 16 bases between them. The CDR3 DNA reads TGTGCCAGTAGTATCCTCCCCCAGGAGGGAACAGATACGCAGTATTTT. The encoded protein is CASSILPQEGTDTQYF.

This clonotype was picked up a small number of times. The V and J genes are TRBV6-1 and TRBJ2-3, with unresolved D. The CDR3 is made up of 13 amino acids. V was pared by 10 bases and J by 4 bases, with 15 bases between. Germline V lookup: CDR1 MNHNS, CDR2 SASEGT. CDR3 sequence: CATRPQGADTQYF. In DNA form, the CDR3 reads TGTGCCACCCGGCCTCAAGGTGCAGATACGCAGTATTTT.

The chain couples TRBV27 to TRBJ2-5; TRBD2 might be the D (6 bases). Trimming cost V 8 bases and J 4 bases, with 17 bases left between them. The CDR3 runs 14 residues. Looked up from germline, CDR1 is MNHEY and CDR2 is SMNVEV (reference sequence). The CDR3 region has the DNA TGTGCCAGCGGAGGGCCGTTTTCGGGAGAGACCCAGTACTTC. As protein: CASGGPFSGETQYF.

The chain couples TRBV4-3 to TRBJ1-3; no clear D gene. V dropped 2 bases and J dropped 1 base, with 9 bases sitting between them. This CDR3 comprises 15 residues. Per the germline V gene, CDR1 is LGHNA and CDR2 is YSLEER. The CDR3 coding sequence is TGCGCCAGCAGCCAATCGTTCCTGTCTGGAAACACCATATATTTT. It translates to CASSQSFLSGNTIYF.

This clonotype occurred once. V usage is TRBV4-2 and J usage is TRBJ1-2; 8 nucleotides line up with TRBD1. The V gene's germline CDR1 is LGHNA and CDR2 YNFKEQ. The CDR3 runs 15 residues. Losses at the gene ends were 1 base for V and 8 bases for J; bases not matched to a gene: 9. The CDR3 DNA reads TGTGCCAGCAGCCAAGCGTCGATACAGGGGGAAGGCTACACCTTC. It translates to CASSQASIQGEGYTF.

The CDR3 DNA sequence: TGTGCCAGCAGCCGATGGGGGGACTTCAATCAGCCCCAGCATTTT. This codes for CASSRWGDFNQPQHF. The chain carries TRBV5-6 and TRBJ1-5; perhaps TRBD1 as D (5 bases). V lost 4 bases and J lost 3, with 14 bases in between. Germline V gives CDR1 SGHDT, CDR2 YYEEEE. The CDR3 runs to 15 residues.

The V call is TRBV12-3 or TRBV12-4, the J call TRBJ2-6; no firm D call. V lost 6 bases and J 0 bases, leaving 12 bases between the germline ends. The CDR3 loop spans 16 amino acids. CDR3 DNA sequence: TGTGCCAGCAGCCCCGCCCTGGGCTCTGGGGCCAACGTCCTGACTTTC. Translated: CASSPALGSGANVLTF.

The genes are TRBV3-1 and TRBJ2-7, with D tentatively TRBD1 or TRBD2 (5 bases each). The V gene lost 4 bases and the J gene lost 5 bases, with 15 bases spanning the gap. CDR1 LGHDT and CDR2 YNNKEL come from the germline V gene (reference sequence). This CDR3 region has 14 residues. CDR3 sequence (DNA): TGTGCCAGCAGCCTAACCTTCCGGGGCCACGAGCAGTACTTC. Protein sequence: CASSLTFRGHEQYF.

V is TRBV2 and J is TRBJ1-6; D remains unclear. CDR3 size: 18 residues. V gave up 0 bases and J gave up 0 bases, with 12 bases separating them. CDR1 SNHLY and CDR2 FYNNEI come from the germline V gene. The CDR3 DNA is TGTGCCAGCAGTGAAGCTTTAGGGATCAGCTCCTATAATTCACCCCTCCACTTT. This sequence encodes CASSEALGISSYNSPLHF.

V usage is TRBV20-1 and J usage is TRBJ1-5, with TRBD1 as a possible D gene (5 bases). Germline V gene data show CDR1 as DFQATT and CDR2 as SNEGSKA (reference sequence). The CDR3 spans 14 residues. The V end lost 6 bases, the J end lost 0 bases, and 12 bases lay between the germline ends. Here the CDR3 DNA reads TGCAGTGCGCGGGGGAGGGATAGCAATCAGCCCCAGCATTTT. Protein product: CSARGRDSNQPQHF.

The chain couples TRBV2 to TRBJ1-1; D is unresolved. V shed 6 bases and J shed 10 bases, with 15 bases lying between them. Germline CDR1 reads SNHLY; CDR2 reads FYNNEI. The length of the CDR3 is 12 residues. This CDR3 is CASSKYGLGAFF. The CDR3 DNA is TGTGCCAGCAGCAAGTACGGGCTCGGAGCTTTCTTT.

This sequence joins TRBV7-9 and TRBJ2-5, with a weak D call TRBD1 (6 bases). The V gene lost 2 bases and the J gene lost 5 bases, with 18 bases spanning the gap. This CDR3 has 16 residues. Per germline, CDR1 SEHNR and CDR2 FQNEAQ (reference sequence). The CDR3 nucleotides are TGTGCCAGCAGCTTACCAGCTCTTACAGGGCGGGAGACCCAGTACTTC. Translated, it gives CASSLPALTGRETQYF.

The chain links TRBV2 to TRBJ1-1; maybe TRBD1 (5 bases). The germline CDR1 and CDR2 sequences are SNHLY and FYNNEI. Trimming removed 6 bases from V and 0 bases from J, with 14 bases in between. CDR3 size: 15 residues. CDR3 protein: CASSLSRGMNTEAFF. The CDR3 nucleotides are TGTGCCAGCAGCCTTTCCCGGGGCATGAACACTGAAGCTTTCTTT.

V and J are TRBV20-1 and TRBJ2-5; D call uncertain. The germline V gene encodes CDR1 DFQATT and CDR2 SNEGSKA (reference sequence). The CDR3 has 13 residues. Trimming took 5 bases from V and 3 from J, leaving 13 bases between them. The CDR3 spells CSADKLDEETQYF. CDR3 coding DNA: TGCAGTGCTGATAAGTTGGATGAAGAGACCCAGTACTTC.

The rearrangement joins TRBV4-1 to TRBJ1-1; possibly TRBD1 for D (6 bases). The V end was cut by 4 bases, the J end by 3 bases, with 12 bases between. CDR1 and CDR2 (germline): MGHRA, YSYEKL. The CDR3 contains 14 residues. The CDR3 is CASSPPGVYTEAFF. Here the CDR3 DNA reads TGCGCCAGCAGCCCCCCAGGGGTTTACACTGAAGCTTTCTTT.

The rearrangement uses TRBV6-5 and TRBJ1-2; 7 bases map to TRBD1. CDR1 and CDR2 (germline): MNHEY, SVGAGI. CDR3 length equals 13 residues. V was pared by 6 bases and J by 4 bases, with 5 bases of the junction left unmatched. CDR3 residues: CASSPTGPYGYTF. The CDR3 region has the DNA TGTGCCAGCAGCCCGACAGGGCCCTATGGCTACACCTTC.

The rearrangement links TRBV13 to TRBJ2-1; 7 positions match TRBD1. This CDR3 has 14 residues. J gave up 8 bases and V 3 bases, and 7 bases lay outside the gene matches. Germline V lookup: CDR1 PRHDT, CDR2 FYEKMQ (reference sequence). This chain's CDR3 is CASSLVLGGDEQFF. DNA of the CDR3: TGTGCCAGCAGCTTGGTTTTAGGGGGCGATGAGCAGTTCTTC.

The chain uses TRBV30 and TRBJ2-7; TRBD1 matches 7 bases. The germline gives CDR1 GTSNPN, CDR2 SVGIG (reference sequence). This CDR3 is built from 15 residues. J lost 7 bases, V lost 1 base, and 13 bases had no gene match. CDR3 in DNA: TGTGCCTGGAGTGCGGGACAGCTTTCTATGGGGGAGCAGTACTTC. This codes for CAWSAGQLSMGEQYF.

V and J are TRBV5-6 and TRBJ2-5; 11 bases fit TRBD1. Germline V gene data show CDR1 as SGHDT and CDR2 as YYEEEE. This CDR3 contains 16 residues. V was clipped by 0 bases and J by 5 bases; unmatched bases: 6. The CDR3 coding sequence is TGTGCCAGCAGCTTGGACGGACAGGGGGCCTTCGAGACCCAGTACTTC. Its translation is CASSLDGQGAFETQYF.

The chain combines TRBV4-2 with TRBJ2-1; tentatively, D is TRBD2 (6 bases). Germline loops: CDR1 LGHNA, CDR2 YNFKEQ. V gave up 4 bases and J gave up 4 bases, with 20 bases separating them. This CDR3 comprises 17 residues. This CDR3 reads CASSLERHQGRYNEQFF. DNA of the CDR3: TGTGCCAGCAGCCTTGAGAGGCATCAAGGGAGGTACAATGAGCAGTTCTTC.

This clonotype was seen a single time. The chain carries TRBV7-9 and TRBJ1-2, with 7 bases lining up with TRBD1. Germline assignment: CDR1 SEHNR and CDR2 FQNEAQ (reference sequence). CDR3 length equals 13 residues. V shed 0 bases and J 6 bases; nucleotides not matched to a gene: 1. The CDR3: CASSLADRDGYTF. The CDR3 region has the DNA TGTGCCAGCAGCTTAGCCGACAGGGATGGCTACACCTTC.

The rearrangement links TRBV6-2 or TRBV6-3 to TRBJ1-5, with unresolved D. CDR1 MNHEY and CDR2 SVGEGT come from the germline V gene. Trimming took 1 base from V and 0 from J, leaving 4 bases between them. This CDR3 spans 14 amino acids. CDR3 DNA sequence: TGTGCCAGCAGTTACTTCGATAGCAATCAGCCCCAGCATTTT. Translated, it gives CASSYFDSNQPQHF.

This clonotype was observed once. CDR3 loop: CACLSEQAGEGEQFF. For the CDR3, the DNA is TGTGCCTGCCTTTCGGAGCAAGCGGGAGAAGGGGAGCAGTTCTTC. This chain joins TRBV30 and TRBJ2-1; 8 bases line up with TRBD2. Germline CDR1 and CDR2: GTSNPN and SVGIG (reference sequence). The CDR3 is made up of 15 amino acids. Losses at the gene ends were 6 bases for V and 10 bases for J; bases not matched to a gene: 17. The complete variable domain, with remaining parts taken from reference TRBV30 and TRBJ2-1, reads SQTIHQWPATLVQPVGSPLSLECTVEGTSNPNLYWYRQAAGRGLQLLFYSVGIGQISSEVPQNLSASRPQDRQFILSSKKLLLSDSGFYLCACLSEQAGEGEQFFGPGTRLTVL.

CDR3 nucleotides: TGTGCCAGCAGCTCCTCTGTAACCCGAAGTGAGCCCCAGCATTTT. This gives the protein CASSSSVTRSEPQHF. This sequence joins TRBV7-8 and TRBJ1-5; D not resolved. The CDR3 has 15 amino acids. V lost 4 bases to trimming and J lost 8 bases, with 18 bases between them. The germline V gene encodes CDR1 SGHVS and CDR2 FQNEAQ. Together with reference TRBV7-8 and TRBJ1-5, the CDR3 gives the full variable domain: GAGVSQSPRYKVAKRGQDVALRCDPISGHVSLFWYQQALGQGPEFLTYFQNEAQLDKSGLPSDRFFAERPEGSVSTLKIQRTQQEDSAVYLCASSSSVTRSEPQHFGDGTRLSIL.

This chain joins TRBV12-3 or TRBV12-4 and TRBJ2-1, with D unresolved. The germline V and J ends were trimmed by 0 bases and 8 bases, with 8 bases remaining between them. The length of the CDR3 is 13 residues. The CDR3 reads CASSLAPGYEQFF. The CDR3 DNA is TGTGCCAGCAGTTTAGCGCCCGGGTATGAGCAGTTCTTC.

The V and J genes are TRBV14 and TRBJ2-7, with 9 bases lining up with TRBD1. From germline, CDR1 is SGHDN and CDR2 FVKESK. This CDR3 comprises 19 residues. V lost 4 bases, J lost 5 bases, and 21 bases stayed unmatched. The DNA of the CDR3 is TGTGCCAGCAGCCCCCTTAACCCCGCGACAGGGGGATTTAGCCACGAGCAGTACTTC. Protein sequence: CASSPLNPATGGFSHEQYF.

The rearrangement links TRBV18 to TRBJ1-2; D unclear. The germline V gene has CDR1 KGHSH and CDR2 LQKENI. This CDR3 has 15 residues. With 3 bases removed from V and 9 bases from J, the gap between germline ends came to 20 bases. In DNA, the CDR3 is TGTGCCAGCTCACCTACTCCCACCGTCTCGTGGAGCTACACCTTC. Translated: CASSPTPTVSWSYTF.

The chain combines TRBV20-1 with TRBJ2-3, with 7 positions matching TRBD2. V lost 4 bases, J lost 5 bases, and 12 bases stayed unmatched. The CDR3 contains 15 residues. Germline assignment: CDR1 DFQATT and CDR2 SNEGSKA (reference sequence). The CDR3 coding sequence is TGCAGTGCTAACCCCTACCAAGCGGGGCGAGATACGCAGTATTTT. Encoded protein: CSANPYQAGRDTQYF.